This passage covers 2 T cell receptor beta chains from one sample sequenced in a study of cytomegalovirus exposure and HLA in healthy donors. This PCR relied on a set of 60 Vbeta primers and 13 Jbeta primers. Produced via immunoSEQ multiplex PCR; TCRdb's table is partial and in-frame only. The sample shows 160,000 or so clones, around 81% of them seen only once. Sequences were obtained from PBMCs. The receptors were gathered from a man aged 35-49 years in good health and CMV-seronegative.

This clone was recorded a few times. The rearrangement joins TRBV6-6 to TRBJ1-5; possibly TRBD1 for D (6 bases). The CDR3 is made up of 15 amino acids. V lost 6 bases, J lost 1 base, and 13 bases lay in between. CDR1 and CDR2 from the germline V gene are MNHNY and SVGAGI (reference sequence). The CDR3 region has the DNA TGTGCCAGCAGCCTTCCAGGGACAAGCAATCAGCCCCAGCATTTT. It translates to CASSLPGTSNQPQHF.

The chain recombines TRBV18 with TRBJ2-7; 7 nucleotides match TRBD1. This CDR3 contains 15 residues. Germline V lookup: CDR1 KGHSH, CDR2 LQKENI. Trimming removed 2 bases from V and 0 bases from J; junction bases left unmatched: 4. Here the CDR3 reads CASSPDRAFSYEQYF. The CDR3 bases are TGTGCCAGCTCACCAGACAGGGCCTTCTCCTACGAGCAGTACTTC.